These 30 T cell receptor beta chains were all obtained from the same sample, sequenced in a study of regulatory T cells in long-lasting Graves disease. Time point: newly diagnosed GD, antithyroid drugs for less than 3 months. TCR sequences were obtained from RNA taken from PBMCs. Assembly of TCR beta libraries relied on iRepertoire HTBI primers together with Arm-PCR of CDR3 regions. TCRdb fed the multiplex PCR reads into MiXCR, producing one record per CDR3 protein. Here the sample spans roughly 360,000 distinct CDR3 sequences, roughly 12% being singletons. This sample was also put to use in a study of T cells in Graves' hyperthyroidism and ophthalmopathy.

This specimen consisted of peripheral blood mononuclear cells (PBMCs), obtained at new diagnosis, from a patient treated with antithyroid drugs. Receptors originate from a woman under 30 with Graves disease.

This clonotype came up a few times. The chain recombines TRBV24-1 with TRBJ2-3; 13 nucleotides line up with TRBD2. V lost 4 bases to trimming and J lost 4 bases; unmatched junction nucleotides: 7. This CDR3 has 17 residues. Germline CDR1 is KGHDR and CDR2 is SFDVKD. The CDR3 spells CATSDPRTSGGSDTQYF. The CDR3 region has the DNA TGTGCCACCAGTGACCCTCGGACTAGCGGGGGTTCAGATACGCAGTATTTT.

This clonotype was seen ten or more times. This rearrangement joins TRBV7-8 to TRBJ2-5; unclear D gene. The V end was cut by 3 bases, the J end by 0 bases, with 14 bases between. The germline CDR1 and CDR2 sequences are SGHVS and FQNEAQ. The CDR3 is 16 amino acids. The CDR3 here is CASSFFVPLYQETQYF. The CDR3 DNA follows: TGTGCCAGCAGCTTCTTCGTGCCTCTTTACCAAGAGACCCAGTACTTC.

This clonotype occurred many times. The chain carries TRBV7-3 and TRBJ2-2; 7 bases map to TRBD2. The germline V gene encodes CDR1 SGHTA and CDR2 FQGTGA. The CDR3 covers 14 residues. V gave up 1 base and J gave up 7 bases; unmatched junction bases: 3. Here the CDR3 reads CASSLKRDVGELFF. The DNA for the CDR3 is TGTGCCAGCAGCTTAAAGCGGGATGTCGGGGAGCTGTTTTTT.

This chain links TRBV28 with TRBJ1-1; TRBD1 might be the D (5 bases). Trimming removed 6 bases at V and 5 bases at J, with 28 bases between. CDR1 is MDHEN, CDR2 SYDVKM, per germline. This CDR3 has 18 residues. The CDR3 region has the DNA TGTGCCAGCAGCCACCACAGGTTTAGCCTCTTGGGAGGGACTGAAGCTTTCTTT. Protein sequence: CASSHHRFSLLGGTEAFF.

Many counts were recorded for this clonotype. The chain recombines TRBV6-1 with TRBJ1-1; TRBD1 might be the D (5 bases). The CDR3 spans 15 residues. The germline V gene encodes CDR1 MNHNS and CDR2 SASEGT. V was pared by 7 bases and J by 0 bases, with 15 bases between. CDR3 DNA sequence: TGTGCCAGCACCATAAGGGGCGCAATGAACACTGAAGCTTTCTTT. It translates to CASTIRGAMNTEAFF.

This clonotype occurred many times. This chain's CDR3 is CASSLGVRAYEQYF. The CDR3 DNA follows: TGTGCCAGCAGCTTAGGAGTACGGGCCTACGAGCAGTACTTC. This chain connects TRBV7-2 to TRBJ2-7; no reliable D call. CDR1 is SGHTA, CDR2 FQGNSA, per germline. The V end lost 1 base, the J end lost 2 bases, and 9 bases lay between the germline ends. This CDR3 is 14 amino acids long. Filled out from reference TRBV7-2 and TRBJ2-7, the complete variable domain reads GAGVSQSPSNKVTEKGKDVELRCDPISGHTALYWYRQSLGQGLEFLIYFQGNSAPDKSGLPSDRFSAERTGGSVSTLTIQRTQQEDSAVYLCASSLGVRAYEQYFGPGTRLTVT.

The gene calls are TRBV7-3 and TRBJ1-3; D gene unclear. CDR1 and CDR2 (germline): SGHTA, FQGTGA. The CDR3 spans 14 residues. Between the trimmed V and J ends, which lost 5 bases and 0 bases, there was a span of 8 bases. CDR3 sequence (DNA): TGTGCCAGCAGCACCAGTACCTCTGGAAACACCATATATTTT. Amino acids: CASSTSTSGNTIYF.

Ten or more counts support this clonotype. The V and J genes are TRBV20-1 and TRBJ2-5; maybe TRBD2 (6 bases). Germline CDR1 and CDR2: DFQATT and SNEGSKA (reference sequence). This CDR3 is 16 amino acids long. Trimming cost V 4 bases and J 4 bases, with 22 bases left between them. The CDR3 is CSAIGLREDLGETQYF. The DNA of the CDR3 is TGCAGTGCTATAGGCCTCAGGGAGGATTTAGGAGAGACCCAGTACTTC.

This clonotype was recorded many times. The chain uses TRBV2 and TRBJ1-3; a possible D gene is TRBD1 (5 bases). The CDR3 length is 12 residues. Germline assignment: CDR1 SNHLY and CDR2 FYNNEI. The V end lost 8 bases, the J end lost 4 bases, and 9 bases lay between the germline ends. CDR3: CASGTAGNTIYF. In DNA form, the CDR3 reads TGTGCCAGCGGGACCGCCGGAAACACCATATATTTT.

This clonotype appeared a few times. The chain employs TRBV20-1 and TRBJ1-1; the D gene is possibly TRBD1 (5 bases). The CDR3 is made up of 14 amino acids. Germline V gene data show CDR1 as DFQATT and CDR2 as SNEGSKA (reference sequence). V shed 6 bases and J shed 3 bases, with 17 bases lying between them. CDR3 region: CSAESDSLYTEAFF. CDR3 DNA sequence: TGCAGTGCCGAGTCCGACAGTCTTTACACTGAAGCTTTCTTT.

This clonotype was counted many times. The gene calls are TRBV7-9 and TRBJ2-3; D may be TRBD1 (6 bases). This CDR3 is built from 17 residues. Germline CDR1 SEHNR, CDR2 FQNEAQ (reference sequence). Trimming left V 2 bases short and J 0 bases short, with 15 bases between. CDR3: CASSLSLGQISTDTQYF. The CDR3, as DNA: TGTGCCAGCAGCTTAAGTCTGGGACAAATTAGCACAGATACGCAGTATTTT.

This rearrangement joins TRBV20-1 to TRBJ1-2; D possibly corresponds to TRBD1 (5 bases). Per germline, CDR1 DFQATT and CDR2 SNEGSKA (reference sequence). CDR3 length equals 15 residues. V was shortened by 0 bases and J by 3 bases, with 14 bases between the two germline ends. CDR3 bases: TGCAGTGCTAGAGATCCCGGCGGGGACGACTATGGCTACACCTTC. Protein product: CSARDPGGDDYGYTF.

This clonotype was found many times. This rearrangement joins TRBV28 to TRBJ1-1; 8 nucleotides line up with TRBD1. Germline V gives CDR1 MDHEN, CDR2 SYDVKM. Trimming at V came to 5 bases and at J to 3 bases, leaving 8 bases not matched to a gene. The CDR3 is 15 amino acids. CDR3 DNA sequence: TGTGCCAGCAGTCAAACAGGGGGACAGGACACTGAAGCTTTCTTT. Its translation is CASSQTGGQDTEAFF.

Ten or more counts support this clonotype. V and J are TRBV4-3 and TRBJ1-2; no definite D call. The V end was cut by 1 base, the J end by 2 bases, with 11 bases between. The CDR3 consists of 15 residues. The germline V gene encodes CDR1 LGHNA and CDR2 YSLEER. The CDR3 protein is CASSQVIPSNYGYTF. CDR3 DNA sequence: TGCGCCAGCAGCCAAGTAATACCGAGCAACTATGGCTACACCTTC.

This clonotype was seen ten or more times. DNA for the CDR3: TGCAGTGCTAGGGTCGGGCTAGCCTACAATGAGCAGTTCTTC. Amino acids: CSARVGLAYNEQFF. The chain recombines TRBV20-1 with TRBJ2-1; D uncertain. CDR1 and CDR2 (germline): DFQATT, SNEGSKA (reference sequence). This CDR3 spans 14 amino acids. Trimming removed 3 bases from V and 2 bases from J, with 11 bases in between.

In its sample, this clonotype was seen many times. The V and J genes are TRBV28 and TRBJ2-7, with 11 nucleotides matching TRBD2. The ends lost 3 bases at V and 5 bases at J; junction bases unmatched: 6. The CDR3 covers 15 residues. Germline-derived CDR1 and CDR2 are MDHEN and SYDVKM. The CDR3 reads CASSFYLAGGNEQYF. As DNA, the CDR3 is TGTGCCAGCAGTTTTTACTTAGCGGGAGGGAACGAGCAGTACTTC.

The rearrangement uses TRBV4-3 and TRBJ1-2; D is undetermined. The CDR3 runs to 15 residues. The ends were cut back, 0 bases at V and 4 bases at J, with 12 bases in the middle. Per the germline V gene, CDR1 is LGHNA and CDR2 is YSLEER. CDR3 bases: TGCGCCAGCAGCCAAGACCCCGAAGGCGTCTATGGCTACACCTTC. It encodes CASSQDPEGVYGYTF.

At least ten counts were recorded for this clonotype. This chain uses TRBV27 with TRBJ2-2, with 11 bases that match TRBD2. CDR1 is MNHEY, CDR2 SMNVEV, per germline (reference sequence). This CDR3 is built from 16 residues. After removal of 2 bases from V and 6 bases from J, the junction contained 5 bases not matched to a gene. This CDR3 reads CASSLLAGGRPGELFF. DNA for the CDR3: TGTGCCAGCAGTTTACTAGCGGGAGGTCGACCCGGGGAGCTGTTTTTT.

As for this clonotype: Since a far larger clone is one base different, this is likely a read error. V usage is TRBV13 and J usage is TRBJ1-1, with D possibly TRBD1 on 5 matching bases. Germline V gene sequence: CDR1 PRHDT, CDR2 FYEKMQ (reference sequence). This CDR3 is built from 15 residues. V was trimmed by 6 bases and J by 3 bases, leaving 17 bases between them. The CDR3 region is CASRHYPRVDTEAFF. CDR3 nucleotide sequence: TGTGCCAGCAGGCACTACCCCAGGGTGGACACTGAAGCTTTCTTT.

This clonotype was observed a few times. This chain joins TRBV4-1 and TRBJ1-5, with D hard to call. This CDR3 contains 13 residues. Trimming took off 4 bases at V and 5 bases at J, with 9 bases between the two ends. Germline V gene lookup returns CDR1 MGHRA and CDR2 YSYEKL. CDR3 protein: CASSRKEDQPQHF. The CDR3, as DNA: TGCGCCAGCAGCCGAAAGGAGGATCAGCCCCAGCATTTT.

This clonotype was picked up one time. The chain carries TRBV13 and TRBJ1-1, with 9 bases matching TRBD1. Trimming at V came to 5 bases and at J to 0 bases, leaving 7 bases not matched to a gene. In germline, CDR1 is PRHDT, CDR2 FYEKMQ (reference sequence). The CDR3 totals 16 residues. The CDR3 DNA sequence: TGTGCCAGCAGCCACAGGGGGCAGGGCCTGAACACTGAAGCTTTCTTT. Protein sequence: CASSHRGQGLNTEAFF.

This clonotype was observed many times. The rearrangement links TRBV15 to TRBJ1-4; D gene ambiguous. The CDR3 has 18 amino acids. Germline-derived CDR1 and CDR2 are LNHNV and YYDKDF (reference sequence). The V and J ends lost 1 base and 0 bases respectively, with 15 bases between them. CDR3 coding DNA: TGTGCCACCAGCAGAGTCGGGCAGAGTAAAACAACTAATGAAAAACTGTTTTTT. Translating it yields CATSRVGQSKTTNEKLFF.

This clonotype was observed many times. The chain uses TRBV6-1 and TRBJ2-5; 8 bases fit TRBD1. From germline, CDR1 is MNHNS and CDR2 SASEGT. The CDR3 length is 11 residues. The junction had 12 bases not matched to a gene; V was cut back by 11 bases and J by 13 bases. This CDR3 reads CASIFQDRAYF. The CDR3 region has the DNA TGTGCCTCAATTTTCCAGGACAGGGCGTACTTC.

There are a few counts of this clonotype. This chain uses TRBV12-3 or TRBV12-4 with TRBJ2-3; TRBD2 matches 9 bases. Germline trimming cut 5 bases from V and 0 bases from J; bases unmatched to any gene: 6. This CDR3 comprises 16 residues. CDR3 in amino acids: CASSGRLAASTDTQYF. The CDR3 DNA reads TGTGCCAGCAGTGGCCGACTAGCGGCCAGCACAGATACGCAGTATTTT.

This clonotype was seen many times. The chain employs TRBV28 and TRBJ2-1; 10 bases fit TRBD2. The CDR3 length is 16 residues. Per the germline V gene, CDR1 is MDHEN and CDR2 is SYDVKM. Unmatched junction bases numbered 12, after V lost 3 bases and J lost 10 bases. The CDR3 nucleotides are TGTGCCAGCAGTTTTCCTTTAGCGGGAGGATCGGGAGAGCAGTTCTTC. This translates into CASSFPLAGGSGEQFF.

This clonotype was picked up many times. The chain links TRBV12-3 or TRBV12-4 to TRBJ1-5, with 10 bases that match TRBD1. V dropped 5 bases and J dropped 7; count of bases not matched to a gene: 5. The CDR3 totals 14 residues. The CDR3 nucleotides read TGTGCCAGCAGTCCCCGGGACAGGGGCCAGCCCCAGCATTTT. Protein: CASSPRDRGQPQHF.

This clonotype was seen repeatedly, ten times or more. The chain carries TRBV2 and TRBJ2-5, with unresolved D. V lost 6 bases and J 2 bases, leaving 4 bases between the germline ends. This CDR3 spans 11 amino acids. Germline V lookup: CDR1 SNHLY, CDR2 FYNNEI. The CDR3 reads CASREQETQYF. The CDR3 bases are TGTGCCAGCAGGGAACAAGAGACCCAGTACTTC.

The V and J genes are TRBV20-1 and TRBJ2-2; 7 bases are shared with TRBD1. The CDR3 has 18 amino acids. V lost 1 base, J lost 6 bases, and 17 bases stayed unmatched. Germline V gene lookup returns CDR1 DFQATT and CDR2 SNEGSKA (reference sequence). The CDR3 here is CSARVRQGLWLDSGELFF. CDR3 nucleotide sequence: TGCAGTGCTAGAGTTAGACAGGGTCTGTGGTTGGACTCCGGGGAGCTGTTTTTT.

This clonotype was detected a few times. The rearrangement joins TRBV7-9 to TRBJ2-3; 9 bases map to TRBD1. Germline loops: CDR1 SEHNR, CDR2 FQNEAQ (reference sequence). V shed 5 bases and J 2 bases; nucleotides not matched to a gene: 11. There are 17 residues in the CDR3. CDR3 amino acids: CASSRVAGTGYTDTQYF. CDR3 DNA: TGTGCCAGCAGCCGTGTCGCCGGGACAGGGTACACAGATACGCAGTATTTT.

The table lists this clonotype with many counts. The genes are TRBV15 and TRBJ2-5; 12 nucleotides match TRBD1. The CDR3 is 16 amino acids. J lost 2 bases, V lost 4 bases, and 5 bases had no gene match. Germline V gives CDR1 LNHNV, CDR2 YYDKDF (reference sequence). As DNA, the CDR3 is TGTGCCACCAGCATACCGGGACAGGGGGCTCAAGAGACCCAGTACTTC. As protein: CATSIPGQGAQETQYF.